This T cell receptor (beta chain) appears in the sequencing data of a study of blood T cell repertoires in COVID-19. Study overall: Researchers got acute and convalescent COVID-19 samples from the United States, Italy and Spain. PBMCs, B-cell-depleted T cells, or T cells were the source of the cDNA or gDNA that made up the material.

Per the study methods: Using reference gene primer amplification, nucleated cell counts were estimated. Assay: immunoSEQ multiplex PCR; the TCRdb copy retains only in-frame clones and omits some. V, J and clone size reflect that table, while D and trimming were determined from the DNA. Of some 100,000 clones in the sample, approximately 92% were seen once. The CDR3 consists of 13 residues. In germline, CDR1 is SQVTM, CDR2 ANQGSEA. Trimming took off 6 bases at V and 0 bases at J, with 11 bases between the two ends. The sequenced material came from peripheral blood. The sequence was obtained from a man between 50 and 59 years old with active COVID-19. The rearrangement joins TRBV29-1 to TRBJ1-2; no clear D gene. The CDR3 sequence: CSVGEFSNYGYTF. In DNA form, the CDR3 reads TGCAGCGTGGGAGAGTTTTCTAACTATGGCTACACCTTC. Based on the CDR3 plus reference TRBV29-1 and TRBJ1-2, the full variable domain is SAVISQKPSRDICQRGTSLTIQCQVDSQVTMMFWYRQQPGQSLTLIATANQGSEATYESGFVIDKFPISRPNLTFSTLTVSNMSPEDSSIYLCSVGEFSNYGYTFGSGTRLTVV.